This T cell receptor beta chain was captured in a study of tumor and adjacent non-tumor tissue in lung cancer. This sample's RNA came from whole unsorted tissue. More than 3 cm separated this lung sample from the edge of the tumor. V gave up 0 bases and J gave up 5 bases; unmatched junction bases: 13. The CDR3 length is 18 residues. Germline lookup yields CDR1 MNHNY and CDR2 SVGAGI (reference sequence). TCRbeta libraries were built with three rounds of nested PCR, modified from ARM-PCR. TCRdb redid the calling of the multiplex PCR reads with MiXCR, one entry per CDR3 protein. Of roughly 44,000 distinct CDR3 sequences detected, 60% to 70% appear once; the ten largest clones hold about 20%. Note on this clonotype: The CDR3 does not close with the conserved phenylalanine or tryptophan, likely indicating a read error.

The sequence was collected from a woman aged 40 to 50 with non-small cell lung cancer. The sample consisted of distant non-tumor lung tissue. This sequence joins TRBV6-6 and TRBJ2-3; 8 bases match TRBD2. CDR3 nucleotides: TGTGCCAGCAGTTACTCGATTGCGGGGGGTAGCTTGCTAGATACGCAGTATCTT. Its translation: CASSYSIAGGSLLDTQYL.